This TCR beta chain is drawn from a study of vaccination and CD4 T cells after COVID-19 (dated by TCRdb to 2021 to 2024). Concerning the study at large: Every convalescent patient had a positive nasal swab PCR test for SARS-CoV-2, with mild disease in 8 to 10 patients and severe disease in one. In around ten COVID-19 convalescent patients and 4 infection-naive healthy vaccine recipients, the spike-specific CD4+ TCR repertoire before mRNA vaccination was compared with the repertoire after mRNA vaccination. Post-COVID blood samples were collected from convalescent patients a median of roughly 100 days after diagnosis, with a range of about 35 to 180 days. The convalescent cohort comprised six males and four females, including two Hispanic individuals, seven Caucasians, two Asians and one multiracial person. In control cultures, a CEFX viral epitope pool was used as positive control, an HIV-1 Nef peptide pool was used as negative control, or no peptide was added. The cultures were stimulated with overlapping spike peptide pools from SARS-CoV-2 and from the common cold coronaviruses HCoV-NL63, HCoV-OC43 and HCoV-229E. Each participant got two doses of either the Pfizer-BioNTech BNT162b2 vaccine (n=8) or the Moderna mRNA-1273 vaccine (n=2). Post-vaccine blood samples were collected a median of approximately 77 days after the second vaccine dose, ranging from about 12 to 250 days. Broader findings and caveats from the paper: Among convalescent patients, a median about 86% of the SARS-CoV-2-reactive clones seen after vaccination appeared only after vaccination, which suggests priming specific to the vaccine. Nearly all vaccine-specific clones in convalescent patients (304 of 307) were mono-reactive for SARS-CoV-2 spike rather than cross-reactive with common cold coronaviruses. The number of convalescent patients in the study was relatively small, and the study did not examine early timepoints following natural infection. The median count of SARS-CoV-2-reactive clonotypes went up from approximately 22 after infection to a few dozen after vaccination, although the change was not significant.

This clonotype is medium-sized (0.01 to 0.1%). It lacks a known antigen. Nothing much larger sits one base from this clone, and base qualities are not available. The germline V gene (reference sequence) specifies LNHDA as CDR1 and SQIVND as CDR2. There are 14 amino acids in the CDR3, from cysteine to phenylalanine inclusive. The only DNA kept is the CDR3, 42 bases in frame from the first base. Deletion took 5 bases off V and 3 bases off J, with a span of 11 bases between the germline ends. Library method: PCR. At the Johns Hopkins FTIC core, DNA from the cultured CD4+ T cells underwent TCR sequencing with the Oncomine TCR Beta short-read assay. Genomic DNA was extracted from the cultured CD4+ T cells with the QIAamp micro DNA kit. The Oncomine TCR Beta libraries from cultured CD4+ T cells were pooled using unique dual indexes and then sequenced on an Illumina iSeq 100. In the source study's methods: Non-productive sequences were filtered out, and CDR3s that did not start with C, did not end with F or W, or were shorter than 7 amino acids were discarded. The MANAFEST web application identified antigen-specific clonotypes by comparing peptide-stimulated wells against reference wells and other culture wells. To be called positive, a clone needed an FDR below 0.05, an odds ratio above 5, and a productive frequency above 0.1% in at least two of three replicate wells. A clonotype was classed as cross-reactive if the clonotype showed significant expansion both in SARS-CoV-2 spike wells and in at least one common cold coronavirus spike condition. CDR3 homology was assessed with Levenshtein distances (stringdist) and unrooted phylogenetic trees (ape) in R version 3.6.1. TCRdb reworked the public reads: Q25 trimming with fastp, MiXCR clone assembly, productive beta chains retained. A single entry per CDR3 protein holds the most common genes and DNA from its merged rows. The authors' filters were not applied to this entry. Counted in this sample were 3,400 or so distinct CDR3 sequences; approximately 40% of them appeared once. The top ten clonotypes cover 25% to 35% of the sample.

Reading the label with the study, this specimen's treatment or condition is: roughly nine-day PBMC culture with coronavirus spike peptide pools or control peptides (ViraFEST assay). To expand antigen-specific T cells with peptide pools and then pick out the expanded clonotypes through TCR sequencing, the study relied on the ViraFEST assay. The positive SARS-CoV-2 PCR tests of the convalescent patients were dated from March to December 2020, before the Alpha, Beta and Delta variants emerged in the United States. More than 1.5 million PBMCs per well were cultured in IMDM with roughly 5% human AB serum and approximately 9.8 IU/ml IL-2, plus 10 ug/ml peptide pools. On days 3 and 7, half of the culture medium was replaced with fresh IL-2-containing medium. CD4+ T cells were isolated after about 10 days of culture through negative selection using the EasySep CD4+ T cell isolation kit. Ficoll-Paque Plus gradient centrifugation was used to isolate PBMCs from whole blood, and the isolated PBMCs were then either used fresh or cryopreserved at -140C. Culture conditions were generally each tested in triplicate wells.

This sequence was found in a human donor who had recovered from COVID-19. Source material: CD4+ T cells from blood, cultured in vitro. The rearrangement joined TRBV19 to TRBJ1-5, with the D gene call left open. Here the CDR3 is given as CASSSPIPNQPQHF. The bases read TGTGCCAGTAGTTCGCCGATACCCAATCAGCCCCAGCATTTT.